Below are 28 T cell receptor beta chains sequenced from a single sample in a study of neurological immune-mediated disorders. Time point: longitudinal time-point 3. TCRdb redid the calling of the 5' RACE reads with MiXCR, one entry per CDR3 protein. This sample carries approximately 89,000 distinct CDR3 sequences, 4.3% of them seen once, and the ten largest clones take less than 7.5%. The sample was PBMCs. These receptor sequences come from a woman aged 60-70 years with multiple sclerosis.

This clonotype was observed at least ten times. This rearrangement joins TRBV7-6 to TRBJ1-5; D remains ambiguous. Germline CDR1 and CDR2: SGHVS and FNYEAQ. CDR3 length: 14 residues. Trimming pared 5 bases from V and 5 bases from J, leaving 13 bases between. The CDR3 region is CASSPRGLHQPQHF. The CDR3 nucleotides read TGTGCCAGCAGCCCTCGAGGGTTACATCAGCCCCAGCATTTT.

This clonotype occurred many times. The genes are TRBV5-1 and TRBJ1-1, with TRBD1 identical over 7 bases. The CDR3 runs to 16 residues. Germline CDR1 and CDR2: SGHRS and YFSETQ. The trim removed 6 bases at V and 1 base at J, leaving 12 bases unmatched. CDR3 bases: TGCGCCAGCACCCCGGGACAGAATCGGGCGAACACTGAAGCTTTCTTT. It specifies CASTPGQNRANTEAFF. Filled out from reference TRBV5-1 and TRBJ1-1, the complete variable domain reads KAGVTQTPRYLIKTRGQQVTLSCSPISGHRSVSWYQQTPGQGLQFLFEYFSETQRNKGNFPGRFSGRQFSNSRSEMNVSTLELGDSALYLCASTPGQNRANTEAFFGQGTRLTVV.

This clonotype was counted many times. The V gene is TRBV5-1, the J gene TRBJ2-1; TRBD2 aligns across 14 bases. CDR1 SGHRS and CDR2 YFSETQ come from the germline V gene. With 0 bases clipped from V and 0 bases from J, the junction kept 14 bases outside the gene matches. This CDR3 spans 22 amino acids. For the CDR3, the DNA is TGCGCCAGCAGCTTGGCCTCGGGGAAGGGACTAGCGGGGGCAAGCTCCTACAATGAGCAGTTCTTC. Its protein product is CASSLASGKGLAGASSYNEQFF. Based on the CDR3 plus reference TRBV5-1 and TRBJ2-1, the full variable domain is KAGVTQTPRYLIKTRGQQVTLSCSPISGHRSVSWYQQTPGQGLQFLFEYFSETQRNKGNFPGRFSGRQFSNSRSEMNVSTLELGDSALYLCASSLASGKGLAGASSYNEQFFGPGTRLTVL.

In this sample, this clonotype turned up many times. J is TRBJ2-7 and V is TRBV5-1; D unresolved. Germline loops: CDR1 SGHRS, CDR2 YFSETQ. This CDR3 is built from 13 residues. Trimming shortened V by 0 bases and J by 2 bases, and 6 bases separated the two germline ends. DNA for the CDR3: TGCGCCAGCAGCTTGGCCAAAGCCTACGAGCAGTACTTC. Translation gives CASSLAKAYEQYF. The complete variable domain, with remaining parts taken from reference TRBV5-1 and TRBJ2-7, reads KAGVTQTPRYLIKTRGQQVTLSCSPISGHRSVSWYQQTPGQGLQFLFEYFSETQRNKGNFPGRFSGRQFSNSRSEMNVSTLELGDSALYLCASSLAKAYEQYFGPGTRLTVT.

This clonotype occurred many times. The genes are TRBV19 and TRBJ1-5; D is perhaps TRBD1 (6 bases). This CDR3 contains 15 residues. V lost 8 bases to trimming and J lost 2 bases, with 16 bases between them. The germline gives CDR1 LNHDA, CDR2 SQIVND (reference sequence). CDR3 DNA: TGTGCCAGTGGGGGCCGGGACTCACGCAATCAGCCCCAGCATTTT. Amino acids: CASGGRDSRNQPQHF.

This clonotype was recorded many times. The V and J genes are TRBV28 and TRBJ1-1; D is perhaps TRBD1 (5 bases). CDR1 is MDHEN, CDR2 SYDVKM, per germline. Trimming shortened V by 6 bases and J by 6 bases, and 20 bases separated the two germline ends. The CDR3 consists of 15 residues. CDR3 amino acids: CASRFRGTQVPEAFF. DNA of the CDR3: TGTGCCAGCAGGTTTCGGGGGACCCAAGTCCCTGAAGCTTTCTTT.

There are many counts of this clonotype. The chain uses TRBV6-2 or TRBV6-3 and TRBJ2-7, with TRBD2 identical over 11 bases. This CDR3 is 15 amino acids long. V trimming: 3 bases; J trimming: 7 bases; junction bases outside the gene matches: 8. Germline V CDR1 and CDR2: MNHEY, SVGEGT. The CDR3: CASSYSVAGGLEQYF. The CDR3 nucleotides are TGTGCCAGCAGTTATTCGGTAGCGGGGGGGCTTGAGCAGTACTTC.

This clonotype was seen at least ten times. This CDR3 is CASRNQHEQYF. CDR3 nucleotides: TGTGCCAGCAGGAACCAACACGAGCAGTACTTC. The chain carries TRBV6-5 and TRBJ2-7; the D is unclear. Germline CDR1 reads MNHEY; CDR2 reads SVGAGI. The CDR3 length is 11 residues. Trimming stripped 6 bases from V and 5 bases from J, with 8 bases between.

This clonotype occurred many times. The chain carries TRBV29-1 and TRBJ2-1; tentatively, D is TRBD1 (7 bases). CDR1 and CDR2 (germline): SQVTM, ANQGSEA. V gave up 4 bases and J gave up 3 bases, with 13 bases separating them. The CDR3 is made up of 14 amino acids. CDR3 DNA: TGCAGCGTTGTTCAGGGGGGAAGCTACAATGAGCAGTTCTTC. This translates into CSVVQGGSYNEQFF.

This clonotype showed up many times. The V gene is TRBV20-1, the J gene TRBJ1-1; no clear D gene. The CDR3 runs 13 residues. Germline assignment: CDR1 DFQATT and CDR2 SNEGSKA (reference sequence). V lost 3 bases, J lost 1 base, and 9 bases lay in between. The CDR3 DNA reads TGCAGTGCTAGGCGGACTGAGAACACTGAAGCTTTCTTT. Its protein is CSARRTENTEAFF.

This clonotype was found many times. The chain couples TRBV20-1 to TRBJ1-4; D not resolved. V was clipped by 6 bases and J by 5 bases, with 10 bases between them. The CDR3 runs to 12 residues. Germline loops: CDR1 DFQATT, CDR2 SNEGSKA (reference sequence). CDR3 sequence reads: CSAETENEKLFF. CDR3 coding DNA: TGCAGTGCAGAAACCGAGAATGAAAAACTGTTTTTT.

In its sample, this clonotype was seen many times. The CDR3 reads CASSVRDRGRGEQYF. Written as DNA, the CDR3 is TGTGCCAGCAGCGTCCGGGACAGGGGGCGAGGCGAGCAGTACTTC. This chain connects TRBV9 to TRBJ2-7; 12 positions agree with TRBD1. Germline V gene sequence: CDR1 SGDLS, CDR2 YYNGEE. The CDR3 runs 15 residues. The V gene end was trimmed by 2 bases and the J gene end by 6 bases; junction bases not matched to a gene: 6.

At least ten counts were recorded for this clonotype. V usage is TRBV4-1 and J usage is TRBJ1-4; no reliable D call. The CDR3 consists of 13 residues. V lost 3 bases and J lost 7, with 9 bases in between. The V gene's germline CDR1 is MGHRA and CDR2 YSYEKL. CDR3 protein: CASSQLLSEKLFF. The CDR3 bases are TGCGCCAGCAGCCAGCTTCTCAGTGAAAAACTGTTTTTT.

This clonotype came up many times. Written as DNA, the CDR3 is TGTGCCAGCAGTTACGGGAGGAGCAATCAGCCCCAGCATTTT. Its translation is CASSYGRSNQPQHF. J is TRBJ1-5 and V is TRBV6-6, with unresolved D. The CDR3 spans 14 residues. V gave up 2 bases and J gave up 1 base, with 6 bases separating them. Per germline, CDR1 MNHNY and CDR2 SVGAGI (reference sequence).

The table lists this clonotype with many counts. The chain joins TRBV20-1 to TRBJ1-5; weak D call: TRBD1 (6 bases). Germline V gives CDR1 DFQATT, CDR2 SNEGSKA (reference sequence). The CDR3 has 14 residues. Trimming pared 0 bases from V and 3 bases from J, leaving 9 bases between. The CDR3 here is CSARDRGNNQPQHF. Here the CDR3 DNA reads TGCAGTGCTAGAGACAGGGGAAACAATCAGCCCCAGCATTTT.

This clonotype was counted many times. This chain links TRBV6-1 with TRBJ2-1; either TRBD1 or TRBD2 may supply D (5 bases each). Trimming shortened V by 8 bases and J by 0 bases, and 14 bases separated the two germline ends. CDR1 and CDR2 (germline): MNHNS, SASEGT. This CDR3 has 15 amino acids. CDR3 in amino acids: CASGTLKSSYNEQFF. Written as DNA, the CDR3 is TGTGCCAGCGGGACGTTAAAGAGCTCCTACAATGAGCAGTTCTTC.

This clonotype was found a few times. CDR3 sequence reads: CASRVSDRTNEKLFF. DNA of the CDR3: TGTGCCAGCAGAGTTTCTGACAGGACCAATGAAAAACTGTTTTTT. The gene calls are TRBV6-1 and TRBJ1-4, with D maybe TRBD1 (6 bases). Germline V CDR1 and CDR2: MNHNS, SASEGT. The length of the CDR3 is 15 residues. V was cut by 6 bases and J by 5 bases, with 16 bases left in between.

This clonotype was picked up many times. This chain joins TRBV7-2 and TRBJ2-3; 10 positions match TRBD2. This CDR3 spans 14 amino acids. The V and J ends lost 7 bases and 11 bases, in that order; junction bases with no gene match: 12. CDR1 and CDR2 from the germline V gene are SGHTA and FQGNSA. The CDR3 here is CASTVLAGALEQYF. In DNA form, the CDR3 reads TGTGCCAGCACCGTCCTAGCGGGGGCCCTGGAGCAGTATTTT.

This clonotype was found many times. This chain links TRBV18 with TRBJ2-7, with TRBD1 matching over 10 bases. This CDR3 comprises 16 residues. Germline trimming cut 6 bases from V and 5 bases from J; bases unmatched to any gene: 13. CDR1 is KGHSH and CDR2 is LQKENI in the germline V gene. The CDR3 spells CASSTSSGTGVHEQYF. CDR3 DNA: TGTGCCAGCTCGACCTCCTCCGGGACAGGGGTCCACGAGCAGTACTTC.

This clonotype came up many times. V gene TRBV27 combines with J gene TRBJ2-5; weak D call: TRBD1 (5 bases). The CDR3 runs 15 residues. Per the germline V gene, CDR1 is MNHEY and CDR2 is SMNVEV (reference sequence). V lost 6 bases to trimming and J lost 4 bases, with 18 bases between them. The CDR3 protein is CASRFTGSRGETQYF. DNA for the CDR3: TGTGCCAGCAGATTCACAGGTAGTCGCGGAGAGACCCAGTACTTC.

In its sample, this clonotype was seen many times. The rearrangement joins TRBV18 to TRBJ2-5, with D perhaps given as TRBD1 or TRBD2 (5 bases each). CDR3 length: 13 amino acids. CDR1 is KGHSH and CDR2 is LQKENI in the germline V gene. V dropped 6 bases and J dropped 2 bases, with 10 bases sitting between them. The CDR3: CASSGDVQETQYF. CDR3 in DNA: TGTGCCAGCTCCGGGGACGTACAAGAGACCCAGTACTTC.

This clonotype was detected many times. CDR3 in amino acids: CASSLQGTGMNTEAFF. CDR3 nucleotides: TGCGCCAGCAGCCTTCAGGGAACAGGGATGAACACTGAAGCTTTCTTT. The V call is TRBV4-1, the J call TRBJ1-1, with TRBD1 as a possible D gene (6 bases). Per the germline V gene, CDR1 is MGHRA and CDR2 is YSYEKL. V lost 4 bases, J lost 0 bases, and 15 bases lay in between. There are 16 residues in the CDR3.

This clonotype has ten or more counts. V gene TRBV5-8 combines with J gene TRBJ1-1; 7 nucleotides line up with TRBD1. CDR3 length: 15 amino acids. Trimming took 4 bases from V and 5 from J; bases not matched to a gene: 11. Germline assignment: CDR1 SGHTS and CDR2 YDEGEE. CDR3 loop: CASSIGGQIRTEAFF. The CDR3 bases are TGTGCCAGCAGCATCGGGGGACAGATAAGGACTGAAGCTTTCTTT.

This clonotype came up many times. The chain employs TRBV5-1 and TRBJ1-2; D gene unclear. In germline, CDR1 is SGHRS, CDR2 YFSETQ. Trimming shortened V by 1 base and J by 0 bases, and 7 bases separated the two germline ends. The CDR3 consists of 14 residues. For the CDR3, the DNA is TGCGCCAGCAGCTTGATAGGGTCTAACTATGGCTACACCTTC. Translation: CASSLIGSNYGYTF.

This clonotype has ten or more counts. This chain links TRBV7-9 with TRBJ2-3; 8 nucleotides match TRBD1. Germline assignment: CDR1 SEHNR and CDR2 FQNEAQ (reference sequence). After removal of 5 bases from V and 0 bases from J, the junction contained 7 bases not matched to a gene. The CDR3 spans 16 residues. CDR3 in amino acids: CASSPLWTGSTDTQYF. The CDR3 region has the DNA TGTGCCAGCAGCCCCCTGTGGACAGGGAGCACAGATACGCAGTATTTT.

This clonotype was detected many times. J is TRBJ1-5 and V is TRBV27; maybe TRBD1 (5 bases). The CDR3 sequence is 15 residues long. Germline loops: CDR1 MNHEY, CDR2 SMNVEV (reference sequence). V lost 6 bases and J lost 6, with 18 bases in between. CDR3 coding DNA: TGTGCCAGCAGGGGGACGGGACCCTCGGGTCAGCCCCAGCATTTT. Protein product: CASRGTGPSGQPQHF.

This clonotype was picked up many times. V is TRBV20-1 and J is TRBJ2-7, with 9 positions matching TRBD2. From germline, CDR1 is DFQATT and CDR2 SNEGSKA (reference sequence). This CDR3 comprises 16 residues. Germline trimming cut 3 bases from V and 4 bases from J; bases unmatched to any gene: 13. CDR3 bases: TGCAGTGCTAGCGCCCCTAATAGCGGGGGCTCATACGAGCAGTACTTC. Protein sequence: CSASAPNSGGSYEQYF.

This clonotype has ten or more counts. Here the CDR3 DNA reads TGTGCCAGCATCAACGTCGGGGGGATACCCTACGAGCAGTACTTC. Translated, it gives CASINVGGIPYEQYF. The chain couples TRBV6-5 to TRBJ2-7; TRBD2 aligns across 7 bases. The junction had 11 bases not matched to a gene; V was cut back by 7 bases and J by 2 bases. The germline V gene has CDR1 MNHEY and CDR2 SVGAGI. The CDR3 contains 15 residues.